These T cell receptor beta chains were read from a single sample in a study of blood T cell repertoires in COVID-19. Profiling relied on immunoSEQ multiplex PCR, and the TCRdb table lists in-frame clones only, not all of them. Of approximately 230,000 clones listed, about 80% are singletons. The specimen sequenced was PBMCs or T cells enriched from blood (not recorded which). All receptors derive from a man between 40 and 49 years old who had recovered from COVID-19. The CDR3 runs from the conserved cysteine through the conserved F or W. The order of the fields is V gene, CDR3 length, J gene, D gene, clone size, CDR3 DNA, CDR3 protein. D genes are given only for firm matches. Size is omitted from some rows. Given values are once, few, many or a class for expanded clones.

V gene: TRBV15
CDR3 length: 14
J gene: TRBJ1-3
D gene: .
clone size: .
CDR3 DNA: TGTGCCACCAGCACACTCCTTGCTGGAAACACCATATATTTT
CDR3 protein: CATSTLLAGNTIYF

V gene: TRBV5-1
CDR3 length: 13
J gene: TRBJ2-5
D gene: TRBD2
clone size: .
CDR3 DNA: TGCGCCAGCAGACCTGGACTAGCGGAGACCCAGTACTTC
CDR3 protein: CASRPGLAETQYF

V gene: TRBV7-8
CDR3 length: 14
J gene: TRBJ2-1
D gene: .
clone size: .
CDR3 DNA: TGTGCCAGCAGCTTAGAACTAGGCTACAATGAGCAGTTCTTC
CDR3 protein: CASSLELGYNEQFF

V gene: TRBV6-5
CDR3 length: 15
J gene: TRBJ2-1
D gene: .
clone size: once
CDR3 DNA: TGTGCCAGCAGGGACTTTGCGGGGATTTACAATGAGCAGTTCTTC
CDR3 protein: CASRDFAGIYNEQFF

V gene: TRBV7-3
CDR3 length: 15
J gene: TRBJ2-5
D gene: .
clone size: once
CDR3 DNA: TGTGCCAGCAGCCCAGGGGTCTCTGTTGAAGAGACCCAGTACTTC
CDR3 protein: CASSPGVSVEETQYF

V gene: TRBV7-9
CDR3 length: 14
J gene: TRBJ2-5
D gene: TRBD1
clone size: .
CDR3 DNA: TGTGCCAGCAGCCCATGGGACAGCCAAGAGACCCAGTACTTC
CDR3 protein: CASSPWDSQETQYF

V gene: TRBV5-1
CDR3 length: 14
J gene: TRBJ1-1
D gene: TRBD1
clone size: .
CDR3 DNA: TGCGCCAGCAGCCCGAGACAGGGGTACGTTGAAGCTTTCTTT
CDR3 protein: CASSPRQGYVEAFF

V gene: TRBV5-1
CDR3 length: 14
J gene: TRBJ2-5
D gene: TRBD2
clone size: .
CDR3 DNA: TGCGCCAGCAGCTCGGGACTAGCAGAGGAGACCCAGTACTTC
CDR3 protein: CASSSGLAEETQYF

V gene: TRBV27
CDR3 length: 15
J gene: TRBJ1-2
D gene: .
clone size: .
CDR3 DNA: TGTGCCAGCAGTTTATCGGAGGACAGAGTCTATGGCTACACCTTC
CDR3 protein: CASSLSEDRVYGYTF

V gene: TRBV7-9
CDR3 length: 12
J gene: TRBJ2-1
D gene: .
clone size: many
CDR3 DNA: TGTGCCAGCAGCTATACAGGGAGCCTCTTGTTCTTC
CDR3 protein: CASSYTGSLLFF

V gene: TRBV4-3
CDR3 length: 15
J gene: TRBJ1-6
D gene: TRBD1
clone size: .
CDR3 DNA: TGCGCCAGCAGCCAAGAGACAGGGCGCAATTCACCCCTCCACTTT
CDR3 protein: CASSQETGRNSPLHF

V gene: TRBV6-5
CDR3 length: 13
J gene: TRBJ2-2
D gene: .
clone size: .
CDR3 DNA: TGTGCCAGCAGTAACAGGGATGGCGGGGAGCTGTTTTTT
CDR3 protein: CASSNRDGGELFF

V gene: TRBV5-4
CDR3 length: 13
J gene: TRBJ1-4
D gene: .
clone size: .
CDR3 DNA: TGTGCCAGCAGCTTGAGGGGTGATGAAAAACTGTTTTTT
CDR3 protein: CASSLRGDEKLFF

V gene: TRBV19
CDR3 length: 15
J gene: TRBJ1-3
D gene: TRBD1
clone size: .
CDR3 DNA: TGTGCCAGTACCTACAGGGGATGGATTAGGGACACCATATATTTT
CDR3 protein: CASTYRGWIRDTIYF

V gene: TRBV28
CDR3 length: 13
J gene: TRBJ2-7
D gene: TRBD1
clone size: .
CDR3 DNA: TGTGCCAGCGGCCGGGACAGCCAATACGAGCAGTACTTC
CDR3 protein: CASGRDSQYEQYF

V gene: TRBV7-3
CDR3 length: 13
J gene: TRBJ1-3
D gene: .
clone size: .
CDR3 DNA: TGTGCCAGCAGCCAGGGATCTGGAAACACCATATATTTT
CDR3 protein: CASSQGSGNTIYF

V gene: TRBV3-1/TRBV3-2
CDR3 length: 15
J gene: TRBJ2-3
D gene: TRBD2
clone size: .
CDR3 DNA: TGTGCCAGCAGCCAATCTAGCGGGAGAACAGATACGCAGTATTTT
CDR3 protein: CASSQSSGRTDTQYF

V gene: TRBV18
CDR3 length: 16
J gene: TRBJ1-6
D gene: TRBD1
clone size: .
CDR3 DNA: TGTGCCAGCTCACCACTACAGGGGAATAATAATTCACCCCTCCACTTT
CDR3 protein: CASSPLQGNNNSPLHF